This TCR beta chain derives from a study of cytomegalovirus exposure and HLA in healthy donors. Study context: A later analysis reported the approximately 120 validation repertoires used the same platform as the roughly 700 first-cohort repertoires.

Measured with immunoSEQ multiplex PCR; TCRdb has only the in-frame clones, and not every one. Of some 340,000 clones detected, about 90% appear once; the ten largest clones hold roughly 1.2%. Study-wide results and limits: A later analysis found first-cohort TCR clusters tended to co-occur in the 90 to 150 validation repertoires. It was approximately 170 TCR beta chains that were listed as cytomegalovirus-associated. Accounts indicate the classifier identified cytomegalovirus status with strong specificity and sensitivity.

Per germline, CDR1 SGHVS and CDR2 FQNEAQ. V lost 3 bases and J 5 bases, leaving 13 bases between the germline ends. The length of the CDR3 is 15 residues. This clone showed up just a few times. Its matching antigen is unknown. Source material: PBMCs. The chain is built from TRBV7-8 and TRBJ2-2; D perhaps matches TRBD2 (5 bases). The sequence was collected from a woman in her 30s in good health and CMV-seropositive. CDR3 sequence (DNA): TGTGCCAGCAGCTTCCGGGGAGTATGGACCGGGGAGCTGTTTTTT. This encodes CASSFRGVWTGELFF.